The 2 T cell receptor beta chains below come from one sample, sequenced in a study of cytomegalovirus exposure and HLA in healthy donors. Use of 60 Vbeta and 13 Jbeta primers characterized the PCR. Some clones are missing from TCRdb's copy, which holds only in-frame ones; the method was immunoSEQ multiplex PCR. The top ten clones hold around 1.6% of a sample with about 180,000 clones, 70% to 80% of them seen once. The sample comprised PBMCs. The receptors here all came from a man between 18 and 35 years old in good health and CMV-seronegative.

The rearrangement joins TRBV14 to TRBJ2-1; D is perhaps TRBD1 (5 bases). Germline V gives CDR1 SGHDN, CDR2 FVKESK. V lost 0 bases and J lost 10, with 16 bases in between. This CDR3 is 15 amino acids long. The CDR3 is CASSQERPGQGEQFF. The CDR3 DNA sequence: TGTGCCAGCAGCCAAGAACGGCCCGGACAAGGGGAGCAGTTCTTC.

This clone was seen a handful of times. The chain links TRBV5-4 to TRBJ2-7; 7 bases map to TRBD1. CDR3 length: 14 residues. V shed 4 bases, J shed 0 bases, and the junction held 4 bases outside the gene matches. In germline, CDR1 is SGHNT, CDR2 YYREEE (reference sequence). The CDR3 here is CASSPGTVSYEQYF. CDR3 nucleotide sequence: TGTGCCAGCAGCCCCGGGACAGTCTCCTACGAGCAGTACTTC.